A selection of T cell receptor beta chains follows, all from one sample in a study of shared clonotypes between healthy human individuals. Assay: immunoSEQ multiplex PCR; the TCRdb copy retains only in-frame clones and omits some. This sample has about 690,000 clones, with roughly 88% found just once. Sequenced sample: memory CD8+ T cells from PBMCs. The receptor source for this set is a man younger than 35 in good health. Some clones in this sample may be carry-over from other donors' samples. The CDR3 runs from the conserved cysteine through the conserved F or W. The D gene is left open where the match is weak. Part of the rows lack a size; the others show once, few, many or a class for expanded clones.

v_gene,j_gene,abundance,d_gene,CDR3aa,CDR3nt
TRBV29-1,TRBJ2-2,NA,NA,CSVDYGGMNTGELFF,TGCAGCGTGGATTACGGTGGAATGAACACCGGGGAGCTGTTTTTT
TRBV11-2,TRBJ2-1,NA,NA,CASSEGRDISYNEQFF,TGTGCCAGCAGCGAAGGCCGGGACATCTCCTACAATGAGCAGTTCTTC
TRBV7-2,TRBJ2-7,NA,NA,CASSLNLRQRISYEQYF,TGTGCCAGCAGCTTAAACCTGAGACAGAGGATCTCCTACGAGCAGTACTTC
TRBV9,TRBJ1-2,NA,TRBD1,CASSPRQGYNYGYTF,TGTGCCAGCAGCCCCCGACAGGGTTACAACTATGGCTACACCTTC
TRBV7-9,TRBJ2-6,NA,NA,CASSNRDLRSGANVLTF,TGTGCCAGCAGCAACCGGGACCTGCGCTCTGGGGCCAACGTCCTGACTTTC
TRBV6-5,TRBJ2-5,NA,NA,CASSSPETQYF,TGTGCCAGCAGTTCCCCCGAGACCCAGTACTTC
TRBV5-6,TRBJ1-1,few,NA,CASSWGSAEAFF,TGTGCCAGCAGCTGGGGAAGTGCTGAAGCTTTCTTT
TRBV6-1,TRBJ2-2,NA,NA,CASTQANTGELFF,TGTGCCAGCACACAAGCTAACACCGGGGAGCTGTTTTTT
TRBV7-9,TRBJ2-5,NA,NA,CASSLGGLGETQYF,TGTGCCAGCAGCTTAGGAGGCTTAGGAGAGACCCAGTACTTC
TRBV19,TRBJ2-7,NA,NA,CASSMAGSFYEQYF,TGTGCCAGTAGTATGGCAGGGAGTTTCTACGAGCAGTACTTC
TRBV19,TRBJ2-1,NA,TRBD2,CASSTSRGGNYNEQFF,TGTGCCAGTAGTACCTCTCGGGGGGGAAACTACAATGAGCAGTTCTTC
TRBV9,TRBJ2-3,NA,NA,CASSPPERQYF,TGTGCCAGCAGCCCCCCCGAGAGGCAGTATTTT
TRBV5-1,TRBJ2-1,NA,TRBD2,CASSWAGLAGTYNEQFF,TGCGCCAGCAGCTGGGCGGGACTAGCGGGAACCTACAATGAGCAGTTCTTC
TRBV7-8,TRBJ2-4,NA,TRBD1,CASSSRDRLLAKNIQYF,TGTGCCAGCAGCTCCCGGGACAGACTACTAGCCAAAAACATTCAGTACTTC
TRBV11-2,TRBJ2-5,NA,NA,CASSLDHHSLQETQYF,TGTGCCAGCAGCTTAGATCATCACAGCTTGCAAGAGACCCAGTACTTC